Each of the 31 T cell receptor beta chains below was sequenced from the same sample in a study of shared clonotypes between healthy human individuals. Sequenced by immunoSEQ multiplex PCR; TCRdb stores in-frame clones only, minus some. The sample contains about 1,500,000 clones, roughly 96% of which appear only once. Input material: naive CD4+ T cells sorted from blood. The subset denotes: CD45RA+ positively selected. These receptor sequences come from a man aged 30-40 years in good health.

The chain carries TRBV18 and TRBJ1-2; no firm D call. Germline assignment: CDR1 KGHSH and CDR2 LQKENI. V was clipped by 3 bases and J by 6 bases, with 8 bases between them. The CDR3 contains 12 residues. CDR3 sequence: CASSPGVHGYTF. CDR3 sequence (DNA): TGTGCCAGCTCACCCGGGGTCCATGGCTACACCTTC.

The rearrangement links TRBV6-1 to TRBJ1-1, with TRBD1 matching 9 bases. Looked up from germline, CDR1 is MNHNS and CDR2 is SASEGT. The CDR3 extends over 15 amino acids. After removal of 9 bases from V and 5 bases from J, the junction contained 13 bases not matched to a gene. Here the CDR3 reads CARNPGTGKGTEAFF. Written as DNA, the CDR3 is TGTGCCAGAAACCCCGGGACAGGGAAGGGGACTGAAGCTTTCTTT.

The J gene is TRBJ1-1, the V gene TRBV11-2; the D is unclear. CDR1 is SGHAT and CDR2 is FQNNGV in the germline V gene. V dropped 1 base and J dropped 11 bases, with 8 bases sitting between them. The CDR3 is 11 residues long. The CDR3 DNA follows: TGTGCCAGCAGCTTAGGATTTCTGGCTTTCTTT. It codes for CASSLGFLAFF.

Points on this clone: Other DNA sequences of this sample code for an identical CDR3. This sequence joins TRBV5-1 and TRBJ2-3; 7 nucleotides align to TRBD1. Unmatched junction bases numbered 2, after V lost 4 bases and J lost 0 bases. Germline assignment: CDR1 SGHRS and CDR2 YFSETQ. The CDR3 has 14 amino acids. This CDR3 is CASSLQGSTDTQYF. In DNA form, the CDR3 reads TGCGCCAGCAGCCTACAGGGGAGCACAGATACGCAGTATTTT.

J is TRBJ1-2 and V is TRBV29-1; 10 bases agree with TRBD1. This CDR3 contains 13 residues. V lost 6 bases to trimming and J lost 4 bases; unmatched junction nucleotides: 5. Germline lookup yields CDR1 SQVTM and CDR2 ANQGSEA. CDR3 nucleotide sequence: TGCAGCGTCGGACAGGGGGATGGCTATGGCTACACCTTC. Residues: CSVGQGDGYGYTF.

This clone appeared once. The CDR3 region has the DNA TGTGCCAGCAGCTTAAACAAGCTCTACGAGCAGTACTTC. Its translation is CASSLNKLYEQYF. The V gene is TRBV7-2, the J gene TRBJ2-7; D is unclear. The CDR3 length is 13 residues. The germline gives CDR1 SGHTA, CDR2 FQGNSA. The V gene lost 2 bases and the J gene lost 3 bases, with 8 bases spanning the gap.

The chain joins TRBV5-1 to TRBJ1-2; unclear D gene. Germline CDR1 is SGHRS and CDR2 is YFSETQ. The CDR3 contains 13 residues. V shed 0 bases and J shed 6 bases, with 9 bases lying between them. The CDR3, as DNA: TGCGCCAGCAGCTTGGCTGGGTTGGATGGCTACACCTTC. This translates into CASSLAGLDGYTF.

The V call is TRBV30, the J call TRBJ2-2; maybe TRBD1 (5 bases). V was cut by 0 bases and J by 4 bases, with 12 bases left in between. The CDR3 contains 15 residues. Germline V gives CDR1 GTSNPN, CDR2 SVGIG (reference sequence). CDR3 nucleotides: TGTGCCTGGAGTGTAGTCGACAGCATCACCGGGGAGCTGTTTTTT. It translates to CAWSVVDSITGELFF.

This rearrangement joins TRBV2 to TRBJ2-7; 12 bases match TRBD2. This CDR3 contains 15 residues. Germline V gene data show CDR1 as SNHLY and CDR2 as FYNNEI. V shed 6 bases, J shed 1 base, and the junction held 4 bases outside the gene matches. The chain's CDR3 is CASRSLAGGSYEQYF. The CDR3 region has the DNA TGTGCCAGCAGGTCACTAGCGGGAGGTTCCTACGAGCAGTACTTC.

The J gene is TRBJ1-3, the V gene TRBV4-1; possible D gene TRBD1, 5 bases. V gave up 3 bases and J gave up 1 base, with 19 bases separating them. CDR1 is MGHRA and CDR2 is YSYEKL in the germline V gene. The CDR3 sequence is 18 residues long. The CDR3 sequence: CASSHLLLTDLSGNTIYF. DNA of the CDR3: TGCGCCAGCAGCCACTTATTACTGACAGACCTATCTGGAAACACCATATATTTT.

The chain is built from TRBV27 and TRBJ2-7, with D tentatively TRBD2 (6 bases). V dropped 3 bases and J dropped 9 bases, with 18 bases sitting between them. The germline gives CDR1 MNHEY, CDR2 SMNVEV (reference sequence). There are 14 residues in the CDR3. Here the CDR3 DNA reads TGTGCCAGCAGTTTTTATGGGGGGATAAACGTGCAGTACTTC. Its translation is CASSFYGGINVQYF.

CDR3 loop: CASSQRTEVRELFF. The CDR3 DNA reads TGTGCCAGCTCACAAAGGACGGAGGTCAGGGAGCTGTTTTTT. This rearrangement joins TRBV18 to TRBJ2-2, with TRBD2 as a possible D gene (5 bases). Trimming left V 4 bases short and J 9 bases short, with 15 bases between. The CDR3 totals 14 residues. Per the germline V gene, CDR1 is KGHSH and CDR2 is LQKENI. Together with reference TRBV18 and TRBJ2-2, the CDR3 gives the full variable domain: NAGVMQNPRHLVRRRGQEARLRCSPMKGHSHVYWYRQLPEEGLKFMVYLQKENIIDESGMPKERFSAEFPKEGPSILRIQQVVRGDSAAYFCASSQRTEVRELFFGEGSRLTVL.

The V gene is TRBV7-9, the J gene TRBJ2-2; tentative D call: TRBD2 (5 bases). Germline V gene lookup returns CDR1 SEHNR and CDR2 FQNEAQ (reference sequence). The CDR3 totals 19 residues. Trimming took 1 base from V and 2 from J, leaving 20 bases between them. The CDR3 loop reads CASSLEERDRERNTGELFF. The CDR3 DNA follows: TGTGCCAGCAGCTTAGAGGAGCGTGATAGGGAGAGAAACACCGGGGAGCTGTTTTTT.

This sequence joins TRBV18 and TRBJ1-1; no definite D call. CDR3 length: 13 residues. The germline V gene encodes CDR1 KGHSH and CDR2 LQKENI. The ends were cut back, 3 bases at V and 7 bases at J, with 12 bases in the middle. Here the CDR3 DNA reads TGTGCCAGCTCACCCAGGTCCGGGATTGAAGCTTTCTTT. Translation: CASSPRSGIEAFF.

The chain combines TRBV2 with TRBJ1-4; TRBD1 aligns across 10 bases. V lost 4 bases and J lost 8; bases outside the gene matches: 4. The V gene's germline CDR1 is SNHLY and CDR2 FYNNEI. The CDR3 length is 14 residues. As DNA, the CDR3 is TGTGCCAGCAGTGTACGGGACAGGGGAGAAAAACTGTTTTTT. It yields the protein CASSVRDRGEKLFF.

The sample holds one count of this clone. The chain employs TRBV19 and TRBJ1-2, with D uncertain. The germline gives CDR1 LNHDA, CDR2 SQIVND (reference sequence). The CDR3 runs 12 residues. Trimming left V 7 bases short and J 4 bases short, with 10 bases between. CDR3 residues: CASKNALYGYTF. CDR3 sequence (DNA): TGTGCCAGTAAAAACGCTCTCTATGGCTACACCTTC.

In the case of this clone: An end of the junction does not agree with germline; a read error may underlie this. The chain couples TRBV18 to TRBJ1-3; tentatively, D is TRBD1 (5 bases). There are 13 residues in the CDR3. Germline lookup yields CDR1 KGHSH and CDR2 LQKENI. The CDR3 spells CASAPVGGDTIYF. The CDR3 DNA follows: TGTGCCAGCGCACCGGTGGGGGGAGACACCATATATTTT.

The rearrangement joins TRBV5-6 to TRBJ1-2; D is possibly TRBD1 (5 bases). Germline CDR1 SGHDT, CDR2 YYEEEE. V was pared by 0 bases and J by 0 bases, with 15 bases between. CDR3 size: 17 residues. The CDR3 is CASSLGPTRGTNYGYTF. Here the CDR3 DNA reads TGTGCCAGCAGCTTGGGACCGACGAGGGGAACTAACTATGGCTACACCTTC.

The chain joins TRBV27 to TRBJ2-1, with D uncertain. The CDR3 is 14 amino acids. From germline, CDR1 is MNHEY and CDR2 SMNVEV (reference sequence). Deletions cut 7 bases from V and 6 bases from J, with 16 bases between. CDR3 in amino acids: CASNTLRGRNEQFF. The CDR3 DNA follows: TGTGCCAGCAACACCCTCCGTGGTCGCAATGAGCAGTTCTTC.

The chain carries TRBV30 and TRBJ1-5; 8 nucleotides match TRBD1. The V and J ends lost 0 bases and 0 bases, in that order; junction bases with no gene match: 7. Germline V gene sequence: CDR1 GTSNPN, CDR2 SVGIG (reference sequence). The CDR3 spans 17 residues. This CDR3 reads CAWSVGRGPYSNQPQHF. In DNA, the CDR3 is TGTGCCTGGAGTGTAGGCAGGGGGCCCTATAGCAATCAGCCCCAGCATTTT.

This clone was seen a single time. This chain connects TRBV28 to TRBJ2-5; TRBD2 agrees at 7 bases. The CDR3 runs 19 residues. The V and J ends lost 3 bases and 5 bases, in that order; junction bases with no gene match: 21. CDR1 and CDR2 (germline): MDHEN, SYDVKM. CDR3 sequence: CASSFSSGRWASGGETQYF. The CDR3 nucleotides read TGTGCCAGCAGTTTTAGTTCTGGAAGATGGGCCTCCGGGGGGGAGACCCAGTACTTC.

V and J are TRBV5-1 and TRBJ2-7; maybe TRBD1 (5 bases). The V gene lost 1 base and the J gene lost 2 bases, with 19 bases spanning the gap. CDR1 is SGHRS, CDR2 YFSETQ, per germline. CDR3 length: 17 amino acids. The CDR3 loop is CASSLKWPTTAPYEQYF. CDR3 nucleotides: TGCGCCAGCAGCTTGAAGTGGCCGACGACAGCTCCCTACGAGCAGTACTTC.

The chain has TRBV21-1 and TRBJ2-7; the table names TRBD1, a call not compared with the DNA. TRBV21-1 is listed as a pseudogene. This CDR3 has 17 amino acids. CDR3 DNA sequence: TGTGCCAGCAGCAAATGGGTGGACAGGGGCCCCCACTACGAGCAGTACTTC. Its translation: CASSKWVDRGPHYEQYF.

CDR3 region: CASSLGGLLGEETQYF. The CDR3 bases are TGCGCCAGCAGCTTGGGGGGCCTCCTAGGAGAAGAGACCCAGTACTTC. The rearrangement links TRBV5-1 to TRBJ2-5; a possible D gene is TRBD1 (5 bases). This CDR3 spans 16 amino acids. The germline V and J ends were trimmed by 0 bases and 3 bases, with 15 bases remaining between them. The germline V gene encodes CDR1 SGHRS and CDR2 YFSETQ. Variable domain in full (rest from reference TRBV5-1 and TRBJ2-5): KAGVTQTPRYLIKTRGQQVTLSCSPISGHRSVSWYQQTPGQGLQFLFEYFSETQRNKGNFPGRFSGRQFSNSRSEMNVSTLELGDSALYLCASSLGGLLGEETQYFGPGTRLLVL.

The CDR3 bases are TGCGCCAGCAGCGAGGGACAGGGGGACTATGGCTACACCTTC. This gives the protein CASSEGQGDYGYTF. The rearrangement joins TRBV5-1 to TRBJ1-2; 11 bases agree with TRBD1. The germline gives CDR1 SGHRS, CDR2 YFSETQ. CDR3 size: 14 residues. The trim removed 4 bases at V and 3 bases at J, leaving 2 bases unmatched.

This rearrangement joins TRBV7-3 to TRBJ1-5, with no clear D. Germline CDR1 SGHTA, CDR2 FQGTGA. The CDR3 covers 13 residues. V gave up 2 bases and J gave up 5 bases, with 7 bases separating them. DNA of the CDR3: TGTGCCAGCAGCTTAGAAGTGGATCAGCCCCAGCATTTT. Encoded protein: CASSLEVDQPQHF.

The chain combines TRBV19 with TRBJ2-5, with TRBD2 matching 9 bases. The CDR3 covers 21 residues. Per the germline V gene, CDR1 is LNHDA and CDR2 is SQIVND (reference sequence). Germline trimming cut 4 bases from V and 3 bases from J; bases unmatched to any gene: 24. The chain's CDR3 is CASSRRVTSPLAGTRKETQYF. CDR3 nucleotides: TGTGCCAGTAGTAGAAGGGTCACCTCTCCTCTAGCGGGGACTAGGAAAGAGACCCAGTACTTC.

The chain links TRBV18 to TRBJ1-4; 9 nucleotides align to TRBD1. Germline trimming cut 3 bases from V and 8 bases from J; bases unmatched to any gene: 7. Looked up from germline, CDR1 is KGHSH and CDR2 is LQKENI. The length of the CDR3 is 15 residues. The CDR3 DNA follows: TGTGCCAGCTCACCGACGACAGGGGGAAGGGAAAAACTGTTTTTT. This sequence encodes CASSPTTGGREKLFF.

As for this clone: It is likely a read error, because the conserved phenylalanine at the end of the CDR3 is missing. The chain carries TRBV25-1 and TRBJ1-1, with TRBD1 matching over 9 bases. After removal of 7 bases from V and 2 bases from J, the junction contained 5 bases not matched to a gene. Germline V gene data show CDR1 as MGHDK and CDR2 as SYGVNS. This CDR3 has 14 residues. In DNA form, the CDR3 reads TGTGCCAGCACCGGGACAGGGAGAAACACTGAAGCTTTCCTT. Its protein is CASTGTGRNTEAFL.

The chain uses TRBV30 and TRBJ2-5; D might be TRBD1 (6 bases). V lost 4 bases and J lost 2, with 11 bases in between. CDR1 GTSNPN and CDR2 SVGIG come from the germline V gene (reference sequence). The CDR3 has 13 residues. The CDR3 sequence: CAWNRQVQETQYF. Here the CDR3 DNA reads TGTGCCTGGAATCGACAGGTTCAAGAGACCCAGTACTTC. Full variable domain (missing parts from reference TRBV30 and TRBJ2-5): SQTIHQWPATLVQPVGSPLSLECTVEGTSNPNLYWYRQAAGRGLQLLFYSVGIGQISSEVPQNLSASRPQDRQFILSSKKLLLSDSGFYLCAWNRQVQETQYFGPGTRLLVL.

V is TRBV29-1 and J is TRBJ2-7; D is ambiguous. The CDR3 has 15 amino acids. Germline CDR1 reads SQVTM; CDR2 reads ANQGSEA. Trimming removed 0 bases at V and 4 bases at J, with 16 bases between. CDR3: CSVEDRGNSRYEQYF. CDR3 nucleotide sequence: TGCAGCGTTGAAGATAGAGGCAACTCAAGATACGAGCAGTACTTC.